One sample yielded the 22 T cell receptor beta chains listed below, sequenced in a study of cytomegalovirus exposure and HLA in healthy donors. Researchers ran the PCR with 60 Vbeta and 13 Jbeta primers. The protocol was immunoSEQ multiplex PCR, while the TCRdb copy is restricted to in-frame clones and leaves out a portion. The sample contains some 140,000 clones, roughly 74% of which appear only once. The specimen sequenced was PBMCs. The receptor set was obtained from a man in his late teens or twenties in good health and CMV-seronegative.

The J gene is TRBJ1-1, the V gene TRBV27; 11 nucleotides align to TRBD1. V dropped 5 bases and J dropped 5; count of bases not matched to a gene: 13. Germline CDR1 MNHEY, CDR2 SMNVEV (reference sequence). The CDR3 loop spans 17 amino acids. CDR3 nucleotide sequence: TGTGCCAGCAGTCTAATCGGACAGGGGGCGCCGGGGACTGAAGCTTTCTTT. Protein product: CASSLIGQGAPGTEAFF.

The V gene is TRBV11-2, the J gene TRBJ2-3; 8 nucleotides line up with TRBD2. This CDR3 spans 17 amino acids. From germline, CDR1 is SGHAT and CDR2 FQNNGV. V lost 0 bases and J lost 2; bases outside the gene matches: 7. The CDR3 sequence is CASSLDGRGGLTDTQYF. CDR3 bases: TGTGCCAGCAGCTTAGATGGTCGGGGGGGACTCACAGATACGCAGTATTTT.

This sequence joins TRBV28 and TRBJ1-1; TRBD1 might be the D (6 bases). This CDR3 spans 14 amino acids. Deletions cut 2 bases from V and 5 bases from J, with 12 bases between. The germline gives CDR1 MDHEN, CDR2 SYDVKM. CDR3 sequence reads: CASSLGGANTEAFF. The CDR3 DNA is TGTGCCAGCAGTTTAGGGGGGGCGAATACTGAAGCTTTCTTT.

The rearrangement uses TRBV11-2 and TRBJ1-2; D ambiguous. CDR1 and CDR2 (germline): SGHAT, FQNNGV. The ends were cut back, 1 base at V and 2 bases at J, with 17 bases in the middle. The length of the CDR3 is 17 residues. The CDR3 sequence is CASSLGRIGSANYGYTF. The CDR3 coding sequence is TGTGCCAGCAGCTTAGGGCGAATAGGTTCAGCGAACTATGGCTACACCTTC.

The CDR3 here is CASSSYGGEKLFF. The CDR3 DNA reads TGTGCCAGCAGCTCCTATGGCGGTGAAAAACTGTTTTTT. This chain uses TRBV7-2 with TRBJ1-4; D remains unclear. Germline assignment: CDR1 SGHTA and CDR2 FQGNSA. V was clipped by 4 bases and J by 7 bases, with 10 bases between them. CDR3 size: 13 residues.

This chain links TRBV7-9 with TRBJ2-5; TRBD1 aligns across 9 bases. The germline CDR1 and CDR2 sequences are SEHNR and FQNEAQ (reference sequence). With V trimmed by 5 bases and J by 0 bases, 7 bases remained unmatched. The CDR3 runs 16 residues. The CDR3 DNA sequence: TGTGCCAGCAGCCCCGGGACAGGGTTTGACCAAGAGACCCAGTACTTC. Its protein is CASSPGTGFDQETQYF.

Only a few counts were recorded for this clone. This chain joins TRBV5-1 and TRBJ2-1; 8 bases agree with TRBD1. Germline V gene data show CDR1 as SGHRS and CDR2 as YFSETQ. The V segment lost 2 bases and the J segment 3 bases; nucleotides outside the gene matches: 7. The CDR3 totals 16 residues. The CDR3 bases are TGCGCCAGCAGCTTAGGACAGGGTCCCGGCTACAATGAGCAGTTCTTC. Amino acids: CASSLGQGPGYNEQFF.

This sequence joins TRBV7-9 and TRBJ1-6; 9 positions agree with TRBD1. The V and J ends lost 4 bases and 7 bases, in that order; junction bases with no gene match: 8. The germline V gene has CDR1 SEHNR and CDR2 FQNEAQ (reference sequence). The CDR3 has 16 amino acids. As DNA, the CDR3 is TGTGCCAGCAGCTACCGGACAGGGGCAGGGAATTCACCCCTCCACTTT. It translates to CASSYRTGAGNSPLHF.

V is TRBV7-9 and J is TRBJ2-2; 8 bases are shared with TRBD1. The CDR3 has 15 amino acids. V trimming: 5 bases; J trimming: 1 base; junction bases outside the gene matches: 3. Germline loops: CDR1 SEHNR, CDR2 FQNEAQ (reference sequence). CDR3 DNA: TGTGCCAGCAGCGGAGGGACAGGGAACACCGGGGAGCTGTTTTTT. Amino acids: CASSGGTGNTGELFF.

The chain recombines TRBV5-6 with TRBJ1-6; D call uncertain. Between the trimmed V and J ends, which lost 4 bases and 7 bases, there was a span of 15 bases. The CDR3 is 15 residues long. Germline V CDR1 and CDR2: SGHDT, YYEEEE. DNA of the CDR3: TGTGCCAGCAGCCAGGAAGGGAGGGTGAATTCACCCCTCCACTTT. Translating it yields CASSQEGRVNSPLHF.

This chain uses TRBV7-8 with TRBJ2-5, with TRBD2 matching 7 bases. With 4 bases clipped from V and 2 bases from J, the junction kept 13 bases outside the gene matches. This CDR3 comprises 17 residues. Germline V gene data show CDR1 as SGHVS and CDR2 as FQNEAQ. CDR3 protein: CASSSLSGRVEQETQYF. CDR3 coding DNA: TGTGCCAGCAGCTCCCTGTCGGGGAGGGTGGAACAAGAGACCCAGTACTTC.

About this clone itself: The CDR3 carries no conserved terminal phenylalanine or tryptophan, so it likely arises from a read error. CDR3 coding DNA: TGCAGCGTTGATGGTCTCTCTGGGGCCAACGTCCTGACTTTG. This translates into CSVDGLSGANVLTL. The chain recombines TRBV29-1 with TRBJ2-6; D is uncertain. The germline gives CDR1 SQVTM, CDR2 ANQGSEA. The CDR3 sequence is 14 residues long. V lost 3 bases and J 0 bases, leaving 6 bases between the germline ends.

The rearrangement links TRBV5-1 to TRBJ2-5, with a possible D match to TRBD2 (6 bases). V lost 4 bases and J lost 5, with 15 bases in between. The germline gives CDR1 SGHRS, CDR2 YFSETQ. The CDR3 extends over 14 amino acids. CDR3 residues: CASSHGGGRETQYF. CDR3 bases: TGCGCCAGCAGCCACGGAGGAGGGCGGGAGACCCAGTACTTC.

This clone was seen a few times. This rearrangement joins TRBV29-1 to TRBJ1-1; tentatively, D is TRBD1 (5 bases). Per the germline V gene, CDR1 is SQVTM and CDR2 is ANQGSEA. Trimming took off 2 bases at V and 3 bases at J, with 7 bases between the two ends. This CDR3 is 12 amino acids long. DNA for the CDR3: TGCAGCGTTGAATCGGGGGACACTGAAGCTTTCTTT. Encoded protein: CSVESGDTEAFF.

The rearrangement joins TRBV7-2 to TRBJ1-5, with D perhaps matching TRBD1 (5 bases). V gave up 1 base and J gave up 7 bases, with 11 bases separating them. The CDR3 has 14 residues. Germline CDR1 is SGHTA and CDR2 is FQGNSA. CDR3 sequence: CASSLGGERQPQHF. As DNA, the CDR3 is TGTGCCAGCAGCTTAGGGGGGGAGCGGCAGCCCCAGCATTTT.

The chain joins TRBV7-2 to TRBJ2-7; 9 nucleotides agree with TRBD1. This CDR3 has 16 residues. Trimming removed 1 base from V and 2 bases from J; junction bases left unmatched: 6. Per the germline V gene, CDR1 is SGHTA and CDR2 is FQGNSA. The CDR3: CASSLVGTGMTYEQYF. CDR3 DNA sequence: TGTGCCAGCAGCTTAGTGGGGACAGGGATGACCTACGAGCAGTACTTC.

This rearrangement joins TRBV6-1 to TRBJ1-1; 8 bases align to TRBD1. This CDR3 comprises 16 residues. The ends lost 1 base at V and 3 bases at J; junction bases unmatched: 7. CDR1 is MNHNS, CDR2 SASEGT, per germline. The CDR3 DNA reads as TGTGCCAGCAGTGAAGTGCCAGGGGGCGCTGACACTGAAGCTTTCTTT. Its protein product is CASSEVPGGADTEAFF.

The J gene is TRBJ1-4, the V gene TRBV5-5, with D possibly being TRBD1 (6 bases). The V end lost 3 bases, the J end lost 7 bases, and 13 bases lay between the germline ends. This CDR3 is built from 14 residues. The germline V gene encodes CDR1 SGHKS and CDR2 YYEKEE (reference sequence). The CDR3 DNA is TGTGCCAGCAGCTCGACAGGACAGAGTGAAAAACTGTTTTTT. Translating it yields CASSSTGQSEKLFF.

This chain links TRBV19 with TRBJ2-7; the D is unclear. The CDR3 runs 11 residues. Germline V CDR1 and CDR2: LNHDA, SQIVND (reference sequence). V lost 3 bases to trimming and J lost 7 bases, with 7 bases between them. The CDR3 DNA follows: TGTGCCAGTAGTATTATGGGAGAGCAGTACGTC. Residues: CASSIMGEQYV.

The CDR3: CASSSVLGAEAFF. The CDR3 nucleotides are TGTGCCAGCAGCTCCGTGTTGGGAGCTGAAGCTTTCTTT. The J gene is TRBJ1-1, the V gene TRBV7-3, with D uncertain. The V gene's germline CDR1 is SGHTA and CDR2 FQGTGA. Trimming took off 4 bases at V and 6 bases at J, with 12 bases between the two ends. The CDR3 has 13 residues.

The chain has TRBV19 and TRBJ2-1; 9 bases align to TRBD1. Per germline, CDR1 LNHDA and CDR2 SQIVND (reference sequence). The V gene end was trimmed by 8 bases and the J gene end by 7 bases; junction bases not matched to a gene: 9. This CDR3 region has 14 residues. CDR3 nucleotides: TGTGCCAGTGCCCGGACAGGGGAAAGGAATGAGCAGTTCTTC. Protein sequence: CASARTGERNEQFF.

This clone occurred once. The chain couples TRBV5-4 to TRBJ1-6, with 10 bases that match TRBD1. Germline V CDR1 and CDR2: SGHNT, YYREEE (reference sequence). V dropped 0 bases and J dropped 7; count of bases not matched to a gene: 1. The CDR3 is made up of 15 amino acids. DNA of the CDR3: TGTGCCAGCAGCTTGGGACAGGGGGCGAATTCACCCCTCCACTTT. Translating it yields CASSLGQGANSPLHF.